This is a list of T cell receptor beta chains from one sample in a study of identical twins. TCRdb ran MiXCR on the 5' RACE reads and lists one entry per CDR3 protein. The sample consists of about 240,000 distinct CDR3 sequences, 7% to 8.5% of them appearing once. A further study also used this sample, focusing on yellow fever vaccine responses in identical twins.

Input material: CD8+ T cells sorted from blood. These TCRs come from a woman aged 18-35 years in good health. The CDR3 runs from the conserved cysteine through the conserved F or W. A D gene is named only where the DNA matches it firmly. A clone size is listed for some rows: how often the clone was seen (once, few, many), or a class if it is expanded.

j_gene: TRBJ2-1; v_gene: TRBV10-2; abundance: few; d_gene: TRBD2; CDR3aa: CASSESSGLAGYNEQFF; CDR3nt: TGCGCCAGCAGTGAGTCGAGTGGACTAGCGGGTTACAATGAGCAGTTCTTC
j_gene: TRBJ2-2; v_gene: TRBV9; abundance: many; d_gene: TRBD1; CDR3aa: CASSVTGGLELGELFF; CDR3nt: TGTGCCAGCAGCGTGACAGGGGGCTTGGAGCTCGGGGAGCTGTTTTTT
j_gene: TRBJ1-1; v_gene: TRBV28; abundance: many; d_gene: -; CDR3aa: CASTTPHIQGPNTEAFF; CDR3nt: TGTGCCAGCACCACTCCCCATATACAGGGACCGAACACTGAAGCTTTCTTT
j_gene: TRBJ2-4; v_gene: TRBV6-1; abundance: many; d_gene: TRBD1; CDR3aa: CASSETGIIQYF; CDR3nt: TGTGCCAGCAGTGAGACAGGGATCATTCAGTACTTC
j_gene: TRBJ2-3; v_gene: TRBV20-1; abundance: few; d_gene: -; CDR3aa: CSASLRGARVRGTDTQYF; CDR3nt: TGCAGTGCTAGTTTAAGGGGAGCCCGGGTACGTGGCACAGATACGCAGTATTTT
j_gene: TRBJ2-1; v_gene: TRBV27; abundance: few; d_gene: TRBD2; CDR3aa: CASSSRGSGRYNEQFF; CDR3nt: TGTGCCAGCAGTTCCCGGGGTAGCGGGAGGTACAATGAGCAGTTCTTC
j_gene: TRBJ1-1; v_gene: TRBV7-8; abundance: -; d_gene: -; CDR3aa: CASSFSPGVNTEAFF; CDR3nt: TGTGCCAGCAGCTTCAGTCCGGGCGTGAACACTGAAGCTTTCTTT
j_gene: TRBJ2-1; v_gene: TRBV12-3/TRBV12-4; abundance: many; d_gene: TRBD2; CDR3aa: CASRLAGASEQFF; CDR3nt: TGTGCCAGCAGACTAGCGGGAGCTTCTGAGCAGTTCTTC
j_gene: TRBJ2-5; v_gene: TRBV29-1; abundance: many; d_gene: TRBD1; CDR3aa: CSAKDRDSIQETQYF; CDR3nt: TGCAGCGCTAAAGACCGGGACAGCATTCAAGAGACCCAGTACTTC
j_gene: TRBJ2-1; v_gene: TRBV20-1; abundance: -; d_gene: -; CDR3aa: CSARDSRLGDEQFF; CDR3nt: TGCAGTGCTAGAGATTCCCGCCTAGGCGATGAGCAGTTCTTC
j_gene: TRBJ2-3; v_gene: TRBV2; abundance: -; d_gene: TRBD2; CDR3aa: CARRLAGGSDTQYF; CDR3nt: TGTGCCAGAAGACTAGCGGGAGGGTCAGATACGCAGTATTTT
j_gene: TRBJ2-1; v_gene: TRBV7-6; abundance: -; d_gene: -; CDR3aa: CASSLGKERASYNEQFF; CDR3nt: TGTGCCAGCAGCTTAGGGAAAGAGCGGGCCTCCTACAATGAGCAGTTCTTC
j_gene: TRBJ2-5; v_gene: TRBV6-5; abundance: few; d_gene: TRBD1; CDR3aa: CASSFGAGTAQETQYF; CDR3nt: TGTGCCAGCAGTTTCGGAGCTGGGACAGCCCAAGAGACCCAGTACTTC
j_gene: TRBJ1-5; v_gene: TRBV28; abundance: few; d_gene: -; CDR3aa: CASRQSNIGHF; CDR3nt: TGTGCCAGCAGACAATCGAACATAGGGCATTTT
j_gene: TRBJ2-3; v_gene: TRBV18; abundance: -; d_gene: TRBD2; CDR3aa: CASSPETMPGTSGYTDTQYF; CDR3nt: TGTGCCAGCTCACCGGAAACGATGCCCGGGACTAGCGGTTACACAGATACGCAGTATTTT
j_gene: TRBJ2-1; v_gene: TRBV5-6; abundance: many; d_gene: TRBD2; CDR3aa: CASSPSGVSYNEQFF; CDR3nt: TGTGCCAGCAGCCCTAGCGGGGTCTCCTACAATGAGCAGTTCTTC
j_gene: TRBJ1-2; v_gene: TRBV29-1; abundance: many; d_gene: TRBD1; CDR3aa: CSVGRQGASYGYTF; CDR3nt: TGCAGCGTAGGGAGACAGGGGGCCTCCTATGGCTACACCTTC
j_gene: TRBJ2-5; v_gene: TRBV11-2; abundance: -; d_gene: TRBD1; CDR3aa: CASSSRDRAQETQYF; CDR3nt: TGTGCCAGCAGTAGCCGGGACAGGGCTCAAGAGACCCAGTACTTC
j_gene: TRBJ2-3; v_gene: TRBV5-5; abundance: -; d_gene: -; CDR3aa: CASSLEVPTDTQYF; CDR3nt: TGTGCCAGCAGCTTGGAGGTTCCTACAGATACGCAGTATTTT
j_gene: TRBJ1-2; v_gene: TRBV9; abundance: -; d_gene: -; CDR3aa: CASSVGGSSNYGYTF; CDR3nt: TGTGCCAGCAGCGTAGGGGGCTCTTCTAACTATGGCTACACCTTC
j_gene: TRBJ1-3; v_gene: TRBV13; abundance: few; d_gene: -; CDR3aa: CASSYGGNTIYF; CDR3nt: TGTGCCAGCAGCTATGGTGGAAACACCATATATTTT
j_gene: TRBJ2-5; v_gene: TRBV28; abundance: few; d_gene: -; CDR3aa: CASSSWGAGETQYF; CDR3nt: TGTGCCAGCAGTTCGTGGGGGGCCGGGGAGACCCAGTACTTC
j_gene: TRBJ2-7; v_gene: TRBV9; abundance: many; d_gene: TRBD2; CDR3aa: CASSVGDPGLAGDLAYEQYF; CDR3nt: TGTGCCAGCAGCGTAGGAGATCCGGGACTAGCGGGAGATCTCGCCTACGAGCAGTACTTC
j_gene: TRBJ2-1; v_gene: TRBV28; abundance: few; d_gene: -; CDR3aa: CASSPSTEQFF; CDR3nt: TGTGCCAGCAGTCCCTCAACGGAGCAGTTCTTC
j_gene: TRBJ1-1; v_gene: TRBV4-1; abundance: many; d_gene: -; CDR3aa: CASSQAVSREAFF; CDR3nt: TGCGCCAGCAGCCAAGCCGTCAGTCGTGAAGCTTTCTTT
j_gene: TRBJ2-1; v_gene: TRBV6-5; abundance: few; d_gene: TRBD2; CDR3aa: CASSYSGSGDEQFF; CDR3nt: TGTGCCAGCAGTTATAGCGGGTCGGGCGATGAGCAGTTCTTC
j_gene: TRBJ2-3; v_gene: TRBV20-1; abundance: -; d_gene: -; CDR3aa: CSARDRYSGSTDTQYF; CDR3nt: TGCAGTGCTAGAGACAGATATAGCGGTTCCACAGATACGCAGTATTTT
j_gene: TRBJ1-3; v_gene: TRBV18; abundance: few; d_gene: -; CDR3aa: CASTYTTGSGNTIYF; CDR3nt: TGTGCCAGCACTTATACGACGGGCTCTGGAAACACCATATATTTT
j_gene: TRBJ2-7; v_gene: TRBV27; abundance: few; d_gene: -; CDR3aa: CASSRNPATRSYEQYF; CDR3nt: TGTGCCAGCAGCCGAAACCCGGCTACCCGCTCCTACGAGCAGTACTTC
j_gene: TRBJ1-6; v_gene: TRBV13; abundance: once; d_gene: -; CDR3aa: CASSQDGGPGSPLHF; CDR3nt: TGTGCCAGCAGCCAGGACGGGGGGCCTGGTTCACCCCTCCACTTT
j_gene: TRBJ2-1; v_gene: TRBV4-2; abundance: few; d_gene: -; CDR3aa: CASSPHGEGEAYNEQFF; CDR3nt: TGTGCCAGCAGCCCCCACGGGGAGGGGGAGGCCTACAATGAGCAGTTCTTC
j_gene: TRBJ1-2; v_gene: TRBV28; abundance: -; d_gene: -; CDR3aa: CASSFHGARGLGGYTF; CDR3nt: TGTGCCAGCAGTTTTCATGGGGCTCGGGGTCTTGGTGGCTACACCTTC
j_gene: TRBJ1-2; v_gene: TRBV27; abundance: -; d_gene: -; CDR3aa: CASSLTPPRNYGYTF; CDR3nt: TGTGCCAGCAGTTTAACCCCCCCAAGAAACTATGGCTACACCTTC
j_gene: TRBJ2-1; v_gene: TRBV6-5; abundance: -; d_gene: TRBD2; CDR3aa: CASSYSSGLAGIVEQFF; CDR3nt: TGTGCCAGCAGTTACTCGTCGGGACTAGCGGGGATCGTTGAGCAGTTCTTC
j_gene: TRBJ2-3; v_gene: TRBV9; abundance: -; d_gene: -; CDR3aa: CASSPRQSF; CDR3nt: TGTGCCAGCAGCCCCAGACAGAGTTTT
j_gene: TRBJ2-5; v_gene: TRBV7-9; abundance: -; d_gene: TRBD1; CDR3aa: CASSSRQGETQYF; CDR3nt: TGTGCCAGCAGCTCCCGACAGGGGGAGACCCAGTACTTC
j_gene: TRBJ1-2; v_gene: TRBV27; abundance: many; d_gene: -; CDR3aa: CATLKTNYGYTF; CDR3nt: TGTGCCACCCTAAAGACTAACTATGGCTACACCTTC
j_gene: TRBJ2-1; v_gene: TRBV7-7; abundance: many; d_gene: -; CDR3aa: CASSPSLSSYNEQFF; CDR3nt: TGTGCCAGCAGCCCGTCCCTGAGCTCCTACAATGAGCAGTTCTTC
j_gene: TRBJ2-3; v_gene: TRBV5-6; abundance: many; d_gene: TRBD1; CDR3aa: CASSEDRGLSTDTQYF; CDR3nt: TGTGCCAGCAGCGAAGACAGGGGGCTTAGCACAGATACGCAGTATTTT
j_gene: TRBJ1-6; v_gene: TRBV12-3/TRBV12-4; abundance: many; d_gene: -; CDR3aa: CASSDYSGGPLHF; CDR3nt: TGTGCCAGCAGCGACTATTCAGGTGGTCCCCTCCACTTT
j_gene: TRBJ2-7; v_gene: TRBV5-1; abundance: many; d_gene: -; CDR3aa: CASSGAAYEQYF; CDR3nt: TGCGCCAGCAGCGGGGCAGCATACGAGCAGTACTTC
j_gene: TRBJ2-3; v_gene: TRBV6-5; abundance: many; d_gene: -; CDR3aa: CASSYSLLGEDTQYF; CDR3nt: TGTGCCAGCAGTTACTCTTTACTCGGGGAGGATACGCAGTATTTT
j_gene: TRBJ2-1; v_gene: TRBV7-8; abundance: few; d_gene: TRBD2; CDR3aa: CASSPSVAGGPDEQFF; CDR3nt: TGTGCCAGCAGCCCGTCCGTAGCGGGAGGGCCTGATGAGCAGTTCTTC
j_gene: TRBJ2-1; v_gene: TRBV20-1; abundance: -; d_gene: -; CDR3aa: CSATPRPDYNEQFF; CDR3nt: TGCAGTGCTACCCCCCGCCCTGATTACAATGAGCAGTTCTTC
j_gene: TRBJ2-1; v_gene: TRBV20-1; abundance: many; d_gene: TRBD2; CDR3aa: CSASGAGAYNEQFF; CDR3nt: TGCAGTGCTAGTGGGGCGGGAGCCTACAATGAGCAGTTCTTC
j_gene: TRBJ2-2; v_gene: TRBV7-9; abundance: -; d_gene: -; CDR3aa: CASSLVQNTGELFF; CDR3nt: TGTGCCAGCAGCTTAGTACAGAACACCGGGGAGCTGTTTTTT
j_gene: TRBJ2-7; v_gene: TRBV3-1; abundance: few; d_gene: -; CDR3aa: CASSQDVAAPSYEQYF; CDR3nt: TGTGCCAGCAGCCAAGACGTGGCGGCTCCATCCTACGAGCAGTACTTC